A single sample is the source of the 25 T cell receptor beta chains below, sequenced in a study of blood T cell repertoires in COVID-19. Measured with immunoSEQ multiplex PCR; TCRdb has only the in-frame clones, and not every one. Of a few hundred thousand clones listed, approximately 88% are singletons. Source material: PBMCs or T cells enriched from blood (not recorded which). The origin of the receptors is a woman aged 40 to 49 who had been exposed to COVID-19.

V usage is TRBV7-8 and J usage is TRBJ2-5, with D perhaps TRBD2 (5 bases). This CDR3 is 15 amino acids long. From germline, CDR1 is SGHVS and CDR2 FQNEAQ. V gave up 2 bases and J gave up 4 bases, with 14 bases separating them. The CDR3 region is CASSLRALAPETQYF. The CDR3 DNA sequence: TGTGCCAGCAGCTTAAGAGCCCTAGCACCAGAGACCCAGTACTTC.

The CDR3 sequence: CASSQYEQRGGQETQYF. The CDR3 region has the DNA TGTGCCAGCTCACAATACGAACAGCGGGGGGGCCAGGAGACCCAGTACTTC. V and J are TRBV18 and TRBJ2-5, with 10 bases matching TRBD2. V shed 4 bases and J 5 bases; nucleotides not matched to a gene: 13. Germline CDR1 and CDR2: KGHSH and LQKENI. This CDR3 comprises 17 residues.

The chain combines TRBV20-1 with TRBJ2-5; 7 bases agree with TRBD2. V trimming: 3 bases; J trimming: 5 bases; junction bases outside the gene matches: 6. The CDR3 runs to 13 residues. The V gene's germline CDR1 is DFQATT and CDR2 SNEGSKA (reference sequence). Here the CDR3 DNA reads TGCAGTGCTAGTCCTAGAGCGGGGGAGACCCAGTACTTC. This codes for CSASPRAGETQYF.

This clone has only a few counts. The chain combines TRBV18 with TRBJ1-4; 8 positions match TRBD1. V lost 3 bases, J lost 0 bases, and 6 bases stayed unmatched. The CDR3 has 17 amino acids. Per the germline V gene, CDR1 is KGHSH and CDR2 is LQKENI. The CDR3 is CASSPWGQESTNEKLFF. Here the CDR3 DNA reads TGTGCCAGCTCACCTTGGGGACAGGAGTCAACTAATGAAAAACTGTTTTTT.

The rearrangement uses TRBV14 and TRBJ2-2; D possibly corresponds to TRBD1 (5 bases). Germline values: CDR1 SGHDN, CDR2 FVKESK. This CDR3 spans 15 amino acids. With 3 bases removed from V and 7 bases from J, the gap between germline ends came to 15 bases. The CDR3, as DNA: TGTGCCAGCAGCCACTGGGGCCAAGGGCACGGGGAGCTGTTTTTT. Its translation is CASSHWGQGHGELFF.

The gene calls are TRBV7-8 and TRBJ2-1, with TRBD2 matching over 14 bases. The V and J ends lost 1 base and 0 bases, in that order; junction bases with no gene match: 5. Germline values: CDR1 SGHVS, CDR2 FQNEAQ. CDR3 length equals 19 residues. CDR3 in amino acids: CASSLVGGTSGSSYNEQFF. Here the CDR3 DNA reads TGTGCCAGCAGCTTAGTGGGGGGGACTAGCGGGAGCTCCTACAATGAGCAGTTCTTC. The complete variable domain, with remaining parts taken from reference TRBV7-8 and TRBJ2-1, reads GAGVSQSPRYKVAKRGQDVALRCDPISGHVSLFWYQQALGQGPEFLTYFQNEAQLDKSGLPSDRFFAERPEGSVSTLKIQRTQQEDSAVYLCASSLVGGTSGSSYNEQFFGPGTRLTVL.

This clone was detected once. The genes are TRBV13 and TRBJ2-3, with 11 bases lining up with TRBD2. J lost 3 bases, V lost 5 bases, and 13 bases had no gene match. The length of the CDR3 is 18 residues. Germline assignment: CDR1 PRHDT and CDR2 FYEKMQ (reference sequence). The CDR3 DNA follows: TGTGCCAGCAGCGCCGGGACTAGCGGCCAGGGAGCAACAGATACGCAGTATTTT. This gives the protein CASSAGTSGQGATDTQYF.

V and J are TRBV5-5 and TRBJ2-3, with 9 positions matching TRBD1. V lost 1 base to trimming and J lost 1 base; unmatched junction nucleotides: 4. Per the germline V gene, CDR1 is SGHKS and CDR2 is YYEKEE (reference sequence). The CDR3 runs 16 residues. DNA of the CDR3: TGTGCCAGCAGCTTGAGTAGGACAGGGGGCACAGATACGCAGTATTTT. Protein: CASSLSRTGGTDTQYF. Drawing the rest from reference TRBV5-5 and TRBJ2-3, the complete variable domain is DAGVTQSPTHLIKTRGQQVTLRCSPISGHKSVSWYQQVLGQGPQFIFQYYEKEERGRGNFPDRFSARQFPNYSSELNVNALLLGDSALYLCASSLSRTGGTDTQYFGPGTRLTVL.

V usage is TRBV5-1 and J usage is TRBJ2-3, with 9 bases aligning to TRBD2. CDR1 and CDR2 (germline): SGHRS, YFSETQ. The J segment lost 5 bases and the V segment lost 4 bases, leaving 8 bases of the junction unmatched. This CDR3 spans 15 amino acids. The CDR3 protein is CASSPAGGFLDTQYF. The CDR3 DNA sequence: TGCGCCAGCAGCCCAGCGGGGGGATTCCTAGATACGCAGTATTTT.

This clone was observed a handful of times. V and J are TRBV7-8 and TRBJ1-3; D possibly corresponds to TRBD1 (5 bases). V was shortened by 0 bases and J by 0 bases, with 9 bases between the two germline ends. Per germline, CDR1 SGHVS and CDR2 FQNEAQ. CDR3 size: 16 residues. The CDR3 region is CASSLAGEDSGNTIYF. In nucleotides, the CDR3 is TGTGCCAGCAGCTTAGCAGGGGAAGACTCTGGAAACACCATATATTTT.

This clone was observed once. The J gene is TRBJ2-7, the V gene TRBV6-2 or TRBV6-3, with D maybe TRBD2 (5 bases). The CDR3 length is 11 residues. Germline CDR1 is MNHEY and CDR2 is SVGEGT. Trimming cost V 5 bases and J 6 bases, with 8 bases left between them. The CDR3 bases are TGTGCCAGCAGTCCCGGACTCGAGCAGTACGTC. This codes for CASSPGLEQYV.

The chain links TRBV18 to TRBJ2-1; 9 nucleotides line up with TRBD1. V lost 9 bases and J lost 6; bases outside the gene matches: 6. CDR1 and CDR2 (germline): KGHSH, LQKENI. This CDR3 spans 13 amino acids. The CDR3 loop is CASQGQGINEQFF. The CDR3 nucleotides are TGTGCCAGTCAGGGACAGGGCATCAATGAGCAGTTCTTC. The full variable domain, completed using reference TRBV18 and TRBJ2-1, is NAGVMQNPRHLVRRRGQEARLRCSPMKGHSHVYWYRQLPEEGLKFMVYLQKENIIDESGMPKERFSAEFPKEGPSILRIQQVVRGDSAAYFCASQGQGINEQFFGPGTRLTVL.

The chain links TRBV7-7 to TRBJ2-3; perhaps TRBD1 as D (6 bases). The CDR3 contains 16 residues. Germline V gives CDR1 SSHAT, CDR2 FNYEAQ (reference sequence). V was pared by 1 base and J by 7 bases, with 18 bases between. The CDR3 region has the DNA TGTGCCAGCAGCTTAGGGGGGTCAGGGGAATTTCATACGCAGTATTTT. Translated: CASSLGGSGEFHTQYF.

This chain connects TRBV6-5 to TRBJ1-5; 8 nucleotides agree with TRBD1. CDR1 and CDR2 from the germline V gene are MNHEY and SVGAGI. V shed 6 bases and J 3 bases; nucleotides not matched to a gene: 7. The CDR3 sequence is 15 residues long. CDR3: CASRQGARNNQPQHF. The CDR3 DNA reads TGTGCCAGCAGGCAGGGGGCACGGAACAATCAGCCCCAGCATTTT.

Only one count was recorded for this clone. J is TRBJ2-5 and V is TRBV15; TRBD1 matches at 8 bases. Trimming cost V 5 bases and J 4 bases; bases outside gene matches: 6. This CDR3 contains 14 residues. Germline-derived CDR1 and CDR2 are LNHNV and YYDKDF (reference sequence). As DNA, the CDR3 is TGTGCCACCAGCTTCGCGGACAGGGTAGAGACCCAGTACTTC. Its protein is CATSFADRVETQYF.

This clone was observed a few times. The chain uses TRBV2 and TRBJ2-7, with 8 nucleotides matching TRBD1. CDR1 is SNHLY and CDR2 is FYNNEI in the germline V gene. Germline trimming cut 5 bases from V and 4 bases from J; bases unmatched to any gene: 1. The CDR3 loop spans 12 amino acids. The CDR3 nucleotides are TGTGCCAGCAGTCGACAGGGGTACGAGCAGTACGTC. It is translated as CASSRQGYEQYV.

This clone was seen more than once but under ten times. The chain combines TRBV7-9 with TRBJ1-6; D unresolved. The CDR3 has 14 amino acids. The germline V gene encodes CDR1 SEHNR and CDR2 FQNEAQ (reference sequence). Trimming removed 1 base at V and 10 bases at J, with 11 bases between. In DNA form, the CDR3 reads TGTGCCAGCAGCTTAGGGAACAGTGGCTCACCCCTCCACTTT. Protein: CASSLGNSGSPLHF.

CDR3 nucleotides: TGCGCCAGCAGCTTGATGGGACAGGTGAACACTGAAGCTTTCTTT. It yields the protein CASSLMGQVNTEAFF. The genes are TRBV5-1 and TRBJ1-1, with 8 bases aligning to TRBD1. The J segment lost 0 bases and the V segment lost 1 base, leaving 2 bases of the junction unmatched. Germline assignment: CDR1 SGHRS and CDR2 YFSETQ. CDR3 length equals 15 residues.

The chain has TRBV18 and TRBJ1-5, with TRBD1 matching over 9 bases. In germline, CDR1 is KGHSH, CDR2 LQKENI. V shed 4 bases, J shed 4 bases, and the junction held 5 bases outside the gene matches. CDR3 length: 15 residues. CDR3 DNA: TGTGCCAGCTCACGGGGACAGGGAGAAAATCAGCCCCAGCATTTT. Translating gives CASSRGQGENQPQHF.

This clone showed up just a few times. This chain joins TRBV9 and TRBJ2-2, with a tentative D call TRBD2 (5 bases). The germline gives CDR1 SGDLS, CDR2 YYNGEE. This CDR3 is built from 14 residues. V lost 0 bases and J 6 bases, leaving 9 bases between the germline ends. CDR3 protein: CASSVALVAGELFF. CDR3 DNA sequence: TGTGCCAGCAGCGTAGCACTAGTAGCCGGGGAGCTGTTTTTT.

The rearrangement links TRBV7-9 to TRBJ2-5; D might be TRBD1 (6 bases). Germline V gene lookup returns CDR1 SEHNR and CDR2 FQNEAQ (reference sequence). The CDR3 is made up of 14 amino acids. Trimming took off 4 bases at V and 7 bases at J, with 16 bases between the two ends. This CDR3 is CASSSPGTGSTQYF. The CDR3 nucleotides are TGTGCCAGCAGCTCCCCGGGAACAGGGTCGACCCAGTACTTC.

The CDR3 is CAWSVPNRGRNQPQHF. The DNA for the CDR3 is TGTGCCTGGAGTGTCCCCAACAGGGGGCGCAATCAGCCCCAGCATTTT. The genes are TRBV30 and TRBJ1-5, with 9 bases matching TRBD1. V gave up 0 bases and J gave up 2 bases; unmatched junction bases: 5. Germline CDR1 and CDR2: GTSNPN and SVGIG (reference sequence). The CDR3 extends over 16 amino acids.

The chain recombines TRBV7-2 with TRBJ2-2; 8 bases agree with TRBD1. The J segment lost 2 bases and the V segment lost 5 bases, leaving 7 bases of the junction unmatched. The CDR3 is made up of 16 amino acids. Per the germline V gene, CDR1 is SGHTA and CDR2 is FQGNSA. The CDR3 DNA is TGTGCCAGCAGCCATGGTGCAGGGGGCAACACCGGGGAGCTGTTTTTT. Encoded protein: CASSHGAGGNTGELFF.

J is TRBJ2-1 and V is TRBV19; 9 positions agree with TRBD2. V shed 3 bases and J 3 bases; nucleotides not matched to a gene: 3. CDR3 length: 15 amino acids. Per germline, CDR1 LNHDA and CDR2 SQIVND (reference sequence). CDR3 amino acids: CASSMAGGLYNEQFF. In DNA form, the CDR3 reads TGTGCCAGTAGTATGGCGGGGGGGCTCTACAATGAGCAGTTCTTC.

V gene TRBV12-2 combines with J gene TRBJ2-7; TRBD2 was called by the table and not checked on the DNA. TRBV12-2 is tagged as a pseudogene. The CDR3 runs 15 residues. The CDR3: CASRQTSGSPYEQYV. The CDR3 nucleotides are TGTGCAAGTCGCCAAACTAGCGGGTCACCCTACGAGCAGTACGTC.